Shown below are 30 T cell receptor beta chains from a single sample sequenced in a study of cytomegalovirus exposure and HLA in healthy donors. Researchers ran the PCR with 60 Vbeta and 13 Jbeta primers. The method was immunoSEQ multiplex PCR; TCRdb's version includes in-frame clones alone and lacks a portion of them. The table has 150,000 or so clones, around 79% seen once. Source material: PBMCs. These receptors originate from a man younger than 40 in good health and CMV-seropositive.

The genes are TRBV9 and TRBJ2-2; tentatively, D is TRBD2 (5 bases). The CDR3 is 13 amino acids. Germline values: CDR1 SGDLS, CDR2 YYNGEE. Deletions cut 6 bases from V and 2 bases from J, with 8 bases between. CDR3 loop: CASMSGNTGELFF. The CDR3 DNA reads as TGTGCCAGCATGTCGGGAAACACCGGGGAGCTGTTTTTT. Full variable domain (remainder filled in from reference TRBV9 and TRBJ2-2): DSGVTQTPKHLITATGQRVTLRCSPRSGDLSVYWYQQSLDQGLQFLIQYYNGEERAKGNILERFSAQQFPDLHSELNLSSLELGDSALYFCASMSGNTGELFFGEGSRLTVL.

The genes are TRBV2 and TRBJ2-5; D is undetermined. Trimming removed 7 bases at V and 2 bases at J, with 11 bases between. Germline V lookup: CDR1 SNHLY, CDR2 FYNNEI. The CDR3 totals 13 residues. CDR3 in amino acids: CASNWAKQETQYF. The CDR3 DNA follows: TGTGCCAGCAATTGGGCGAAACAAGAGACCCAGTACTTC.

The gene calls are TRBV6-5 and TRBJ1-1; D is unresolved. CDR3 length: 14 amino acids. Trimming cost V 5 bases and J 6 bases, with 16 bases left between them. The germline CDR1 and CDR2 sequences are MNHEY and SVGAGI. The CDR3 DNA reads as TGTGCCAGCAGTCCCCACCTGTTAACATCTGAAGCTTTCTTT. It encodes CASSPHLLTSEAFF.

Only a few counts were recorded for this clone. The chain carries TRBV5-8 and TRBJ2-3; no clear D gene. The germline V gene encodes CDR1 SGHTS and CDR2 YDEGEE. The V end lost 1 base, the J end lost 1 base, and 10 bases lay between the germline ends. The CDR3 totals 15 residues. The CDR3 nucleotides read TGTGCCAGCAGCTTGTCGCAACTTCGCACAGATACGCAGTATTTT. Translation gives CASSLSQLRTDTQYF.

The rearrangement joins TRBV29-1 to TRBJ2-5; 10 bases align to TRBD1. The CDR3 loop spans 14 amino acids. V trimming: 7 bases; J trimming: 3 bases; junction bases outside the gene matches: 8. Per the germline V gene, CDR1 is SQVTM and CDR2 is ANQGSEA. The CDR3 bases are TGCAGCGGTTTCCGGGACAGGGGAGAAGAGACCCAGTACTTC. Amino acids: CSGFRDRGEETQYF.

The chain combines TRBV10-3 with TRBJ1-5; no reliable D call. Germline loops: CDR1 ENHRY, CDR2 SYGVKD. Between the trimmed V and J ends, which lost 6 bases and 6 bases, there was a span of 12 bases. The CDR3 contains 13 residues. In nucleotides, the CDR3 is TGTGCCATCAGAGGGAGGGAGGGTCAGCCCCAGCATTTT. This encodes CAIRGREGQPQHF.

This clone was observed once. This sequence joins TRBV28 and TRBJ1-1, with a possible D match to TRBD1 (5 bases). The germline V gene encodes CDR1 MDHEN and CDR2 SYDVKM. Trimming removed 6 bases from V and 0 bases from J, with 11 bases in between. The CDR3 sequence is 14 residues long. The CDR3 spells CASRPTALNTEAFF. The CDR3 DNA sequence: TGTGCCAGCAGACCGACAGCCCTGAACACTGAAGCTTTCTTT.

The CDR3 sequence: CATSAGGVSDYGYTF. CDR3 in DNA: TGTGCCACCAGCGCGGGCGGGGTTAGCGACTATGGCTACACCTTC. This rearrangement joins TRBV15 to TRBJ1-2; the D is unclear. There are 15 residues in the CDR3. V lost 5 bases, J lost 3 bases, and 16 bases lay in between. CDR1 LNHNV and CDR2 YYDKDF come from the germline V gene (reference sequence).

This chain joins TRBV29-1 and TRBJ2-1, with TRBD1 identical over 10 bases. The CDR3 contains 14 residues. CDR1 SQVTM and CDR2 ANQGSEA come from the germline V gene. With 4 bases clipped from V and 6 bases from J, the junction kept 6 bases outside the gene matches. The CDR3 reads CSVAAGTGANEQFF. The CDR3 nucleotides read TGCAGCGTTGCCGCCGGGACAGGGGCCAATGAGCAGTTCTTC.

This chain links TRBV28 with TRBJ2-3; a possible D gene is TRBD1 (5 bases). Trimming left V 5 bases short and J 11 bases short, with 14 bases between. CDR1 is MDHEN and CDR2 is SYDVKM in the germline V gene. CDR3 length: 12 residues. The CDR3 protein is CASSPKGIRQYF. In DNA form, the CDR3 reads TGTGCCAGCAGTCCTAAGGGGATAAGGCAGTATTTT.

The genes are TRBV18 and TRBJ2-5; 7 bases are shared with TRBD1. In germline, CDR1 is KGHSH, CDR2 LQKENI. V dropped 4 bases and J dropped 0; count of bases not matched to a gene: 5. The CDR3 is made up of 15 amino acids. CDR3 DNA: TGTGCCAGCTCACAGGGACAGACCTACCAAGAGACCCAGTACTTC. This codes for CASSQGQTYQETQYF.

This clone is a singleton in its sample. The chain joins TRBV28 to TRBJ1-5, with 7 nucleotides matching TRBD1. Losses at the gene ends were 3 bases for V and 1 base for J; bases not matched to a gene: 9. The germline V gene has CDR1 MDHEN and CDR2 SYDVKM. This CDR3 is 17 amino acids long. CDR3 amino acids: CASSFQGDRGSNQPQHF. Here the CDR3 DNA reads TGTGCCAGCAGTTTCCAGGGGGACAGAGGGAGCAATCAGCCCCAGCATTTT.

The rearrangement links TRBV4-1 to TRBJ2-1; 7 nucleotides agree with TRBD2. Germline trimming cut 5 bases from V and 5 bases from J; bases unmatched to any gene: 9. CDR3 size: 15 residues. Per germline, CDR1 MGHRA and CDR2 YSYEKL. CDR3 protein: CASSFLGGRNNEQFF. The DNA of the CDR3 is TGCGCCAGCAGCTTCTTGGGCGGGAGAAACAATGAGCAGTTCTTC.

There are a few counts of this clone. The chain links TRBV7-9 to TRBJ2-7; the D gene is possibly TRBD2 (5 bases). The ends were cut back, 1 base at V and 6 bases at J, with 16 bases in the middle. Germline V gene lookup returns CDR1 SEHNR and CDR2 FQNEAQ (reference sequence). The CDR3 has 15 residues. The CDR3 bases are TGTGCCAGCAGCTTAGGGGCTAGCCGAAGGATCGAGCAGTACTTC. Translated: CASSLGASRRIEQYF.

The chain links TRBV25-1 to TRBJ1-4; tentatively, D is TRBD1 (5 bases). Deletions cut 6 bases from V and 0 bases from J, with 11 bases between. The CDR3 extends over 15 amino acids. CDR1 is MGHDK and CDR2 is SYGVNS in the germline V gene. The CDR3 DNA reads as TGTGCCAGCAGCCAAGGGGCTGCAACTAATGAAAAACTGTTTTTT. The encoded protein is CASSQGAATNEKLFF.

This clone was observed a handful of times. The chain links TRBV27 to TRBJ2-7; weak D call: TRBD2 (5 bases). Trimming removed 3 bases at V and 4 bases at J, with 10 bases between. Germline loops: CDR1 MNHEY, CDR2 SMNVEV (reference sequence). This CDR3 is 13 amino acids long. CDR3 nucleotide sequence: TGTGCCAGCAGTTTCGGGGTCTTATACGAGCAGTACTTC. It translates to CASSFGVLYEQYF.

The J gene is TRBJ2-5, the V gene TRBV6-5; 11 positions match TRBD1. The CDR3 is 15 residues long. V shed 5 bases, J shed 4 bases, and the junction held 6 bases outside the gene matches. The V gene's germline CDR1 is MNHEY and CDR2 SVGAGI. This CDR3 reads CASSAGQGVTETQYF. In nucleotides, the CDR3 is TGTGCCAGCAGTGCGGGACAGGGGGTAACAGAGACCCAGTACTTC.

This clone has just one count. The gene calls are TRBV9 and TRBJ2-5; D perhaps matches TRBD2 (7 bases). With 5 bases removed from V and 4 bases from J, the gap between germline ends came to 18 bases. Germline V gene lookup returns CDR1 SGDLS and CDR2 YYNGEE. The length of the CDR3 is 15 residues. The CDR3 spells CASSLGWGGPETQYF. CDR3 coding DNA: TGTGCCAGCAGTTTGGGCTGGGGGGGGCCAGAGACCCAGTACTTC.

The chain couples TRBV5-8 to TRBJ2-7; D is uncertain. Trimming left V 1 base short and J 2 bases short, with 13 bases between. The CDR3 runs to 15 residues. Germline CDR1 SGHTS, CDR2 YDEGEE. CDR3 nucleotide sequence: TGTGCCAGCAGCTTGCATCGGGTGAGCGCCTACGAGCAGTACTTC. This sequence encodes CASSLHRVSAYEQYF. Full variable domain (rest looked up from reference TRBV5-8 and TRBJ2-7): EAGVTQSPTHLIKTRGQQATLRCSPISGHTSVYWYQQALGLGLQFLLWYDEGEERNRGNFPPRFSGRQFPNYSSELNVNALELEDSALYLCASSLHRVSAYEQYFGPGTRLTVT.

The rearrangement joins TRBV6-5 to TRBJ1-4; D uncertain. The ends were cut back, 4 bases at V and 8 bases at J, with 8 bases in the middle. CDR3 length: 12 amino acids. The germline V gene has CDR1 MNHEY and CDR2 SVGAGI. CDR3 coding DNA: TGTGCCAGCAGTTCCGGTGAGGAAAAACTGTTTTTT. As protein: CASSSGEEKLFF.

This chain links TRBV7-2 with TRBJ2-1; 7 nucleotides agree with TRBD2. Per the germline V gene, CDR1 is SGHTA and CDR2 is FQGNSA. This CDR3 spans 16 amino acids. Losses at the gene ends were 5 bases for V and 8 bases for J; bases not matched to a gene: 15. The CDR3 is CASSLGGGLRGDEQFF. The CDR3 nucleotides are TGTGCCAGCAGCCTAGGCGGGGGACTCCGGGGGGATGAGCAGTTCTTC.

The chain carries TRBV5-1 and TRBJ2-5; a possible D gene is TRBD2 (5 bases). The length of the CDR3 is 13 residues. Trimming shortened V by 1 base and J by 5 bases, and 9 bases separated the two germline ends. Germline assignment: CDR1 SGHRS and CDR2 YFSETQ. The CDR3 coding sequence is TGCGCCAGCAGCTTGACTAGTCGGGAGACCCAGTACTTC. Residues: CASSLTSRETQYF.

The rearrangement links TRBV7-2 to TRBJ2-5, with 15 bases matching TRBD2. CDR1 is SGHTA, CDR2 FQGNSA, per germline. V shed 7 bases, J shed 4 bases, and the junction held 10 bases outside the gene matches. The CDR3 contains 17 residues. CDR3 amino acids: CASTPLEGLAGGETQYF. The CDR3, as DNA: TGTGCCAGCACCCCATTAGAGGGACTAGCGGGAGGAGAGACCCAGTACTTC.

With respect to this clone: Additional DNA sequences in this sample encode the identical CDR3. The chain is built from TRBV29-1 and TRBJ1-4, with a possible D match to TRBD1 (5 bases). V gave up 1 base and J gave up 8 bases, with 14 bases separating them. Germline assignment: CDR1 SQVTM and CDR2 ANQGSEA. This CDR3 contains 14 residues. The CDR3 loop reads CSVEAAVTGEKLFF. The CDR3 nucleotides are TGCAGCGTTGAAGCCGCGGTAACAGGCGAAAAACTGTTTTTT. The full variable domain, in which reference TRBV29-1 and TRBJ1-4 provide the parts outside the CDR3, is SAVISQKPSRDICQRGTSLTIQCQVDSQVTMMFWYRQQPGQSLTLIATANQGSEATYESGFVIDKFPISRPNLTFSTLTVSNMSPEDSSIYLCSVEAAVTGEKLFFGSGTQLSVL.

The rearrangement links TRBV13 to TRBJ1-2; 7 bases are shared with TRBD1. The CDR3 extends over 15 amino acids. V lost 4 bases, J lost 2 bases, and 7 bases stayed unmatched. CDR1 is PRHDT and CDR2 is FYEKMQ in the germline V gene (reference sequence). CDR3 protein: CASSYGTERNYGYTF. CDR3 nucleotides: TGTGCCAGCAGCTACGGGACAGAGAGGAACTATGGCTACACCTTC.

V gene TRBV7-2 combines with J gene TRBJ1-4, with D perhaps TRBD1 (5 bases). The ends were cut back, 5 bases at V and 8 bases at J, with 12 bases in the middle. The CDR3 spans 13 residues. Germline loops: CDR1 SGHTA, CDR2 FQGNSA. CDR3 residues: CASSAGPGEKLFF. CDR3 DNA sequence: TGTGCCAGCAGCGCGGGACCGGGGGAAAAACTGTTTTTT.

This clone was seen a few times. The chain recombines TRBV11-3 with TRBJ2-7; TRBD2 is a possible D gene (5 bases). The V gene's germline CDR1 is SGHNT and CDR2 YENEEA. The CDR3 loop spans 15 amino acids. Between the trimmed V and J ends, which lost 0 bases and 5 bases, there was a span of 14 bases. The CDR3 region has the DNA TGTGCCAGCAGCTTAGATGGAGGACCCGGCCACGAGCAGTACTTC. Residues: CASSLDGGPGHEQYF.

The chain couples TRBV5-6 to TRBJ1-2, with 9 bases fitting TRBD1. The CDR3 consists of 15 residues. V shed 3 bases, J shed 2 bases, and the junction held 5 bases outside the gene matches. Germline lookup yields CDR1 SGHDT and CDR2 YYEEEE. The CDR3 DNA follows: TGTGCCAGCAGCTGGCCGGGACAGGGAAACTATGGCTACACCTTC. Amino acids: CASSWPGQGNYGYTF.

This CDR3 reads CASSEFFGGSPLHF. CDR3 DNA: TGTGCCAGCAGTGAATTCTTCGGCGGTTCACCCCTCCACTTT. J is TRBJ1-6 and V is TRBV2; the D is unclear. Trimming left V 2 bases short and J 9 bases short, with 11 bases between. Germline CDR1 reads SNHLY; CDR2 reads FYNNEI. The CDR3 extends over 14 amino acids.

The chain has TRBV7-2 and TRBJ2-6; TRBD1 matches at 7 bases. The V gene end was trimmed by 5 bases and the J gene end by 2 bases; junction bases not matched to a gene: 12. Germline V gene lookup returns CDR1 SGHTA and CDR2 FQGNSA. This CDR3 contains 18 residues. This CDR3 reads CASSVTGVLGPGANVLTF. In nucleotides, the CDR3 is TGTGCCAGCAGCGTTACAGGGGTACTAGGTCCTGGGGCCAACGTCCTGACTTTC.